The 2 T cell receptor beta chains given below trace back to one sample, sequenced in a study of regulatory T cells in long-lasting Graves disease. Noted time point: persistent/refractory GD, antithyroid drugs over 5 years with positive TRAb. TCR sequences were obtained from RNA taken from PBMCs. Combining iRepertoire HTBI primers with Arm-PCR of CDR3 regions, the authors built TCR beta libraries. TCRdb ran MiXCR on the multiplex PCR reads and lists one entry per CDR3 protein. Here the sample spans a few hundred thousand distinct CDR3 sequences, under 25% being singletons. The sequences come from peripheral blood mononuclear cells (PBMCs), collected when the disease was refractory, from a patient treated with antithyroid drugs. Every receptor here comes from a female donor with Graves disease.

The chain combines TRBV11-2 with TRBJ2-5, with a tentative D call TRBD2 (5 bases). The CDR3 consists of 14 residues. The ends were cut back, 5 bases at V and 3 bases at J, with 13 bases in the middle. CDR1 is SGHAT and CDR2 is FQNNGV in the germline V gene. For the CDR3, the DNA is TGTGCCAGCAGCGAAATCGGACTGAAAGAGACCCAGTACTTC. Protein product: CASSEIGLKETQYF.

As concerns this clonotype: This may be a read error, as it is one base from a much larger clone. This chain uses TRBV6-5 with TRBJ1-2; 9 bases align to TRBD1. Germline V gene sequence: CDR1 MNHEY, CDR2 SVGAGI. Trimming took 4 bases from V and 6 from J; bases not matched to a gene: 9. CDR3 size: 15 residues. CDR3 DNA: TGTGCCAGCAGTTCTCCCGGACAGGGGAACCATGGCTACACCTTC. This codes for CASSSPGQGNHGYTF.